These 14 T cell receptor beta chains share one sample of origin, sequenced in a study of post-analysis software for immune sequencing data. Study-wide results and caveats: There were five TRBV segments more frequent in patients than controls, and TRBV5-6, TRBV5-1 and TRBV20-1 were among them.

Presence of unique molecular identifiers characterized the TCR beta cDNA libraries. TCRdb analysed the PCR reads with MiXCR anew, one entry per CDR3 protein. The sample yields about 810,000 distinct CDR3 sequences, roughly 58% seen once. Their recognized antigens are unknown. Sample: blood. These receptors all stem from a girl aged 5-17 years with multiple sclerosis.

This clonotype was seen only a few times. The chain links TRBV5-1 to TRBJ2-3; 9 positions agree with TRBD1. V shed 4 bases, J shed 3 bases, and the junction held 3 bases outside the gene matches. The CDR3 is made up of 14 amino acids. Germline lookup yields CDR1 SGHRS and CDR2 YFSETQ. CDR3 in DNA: TGCGCCAGCAGCCGGGACAGGGCTACAGATACGCAGTATTTT. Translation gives CASSRDRATDTQYF.

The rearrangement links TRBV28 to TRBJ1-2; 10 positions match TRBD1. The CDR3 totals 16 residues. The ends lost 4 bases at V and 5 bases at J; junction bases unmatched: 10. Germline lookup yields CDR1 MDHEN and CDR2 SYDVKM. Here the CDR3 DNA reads TGTGCCAGCAGTTCCCCCCGTCGGACAGGGGGTTATGGCTACACCTTC. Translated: CASSSPRRTGGYGYTF.

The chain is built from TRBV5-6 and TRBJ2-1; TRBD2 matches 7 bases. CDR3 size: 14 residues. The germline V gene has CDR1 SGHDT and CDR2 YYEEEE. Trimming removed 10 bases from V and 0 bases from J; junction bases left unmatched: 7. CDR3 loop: CASLGGSSYNEQFF. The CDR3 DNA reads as TGTGCCTCTTTGGGCGGGAGCTCCTACAATGAGCAGTTCTTC.

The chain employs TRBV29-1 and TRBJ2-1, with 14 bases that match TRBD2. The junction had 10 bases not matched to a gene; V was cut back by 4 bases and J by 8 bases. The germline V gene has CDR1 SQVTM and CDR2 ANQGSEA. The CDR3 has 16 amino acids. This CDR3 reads CSVVGLAGVVTDEQFF. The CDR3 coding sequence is TGCAGCGTTGTGGGACTAGCGGGAGTGGTCACCGATGAGCAGTTCTTC.

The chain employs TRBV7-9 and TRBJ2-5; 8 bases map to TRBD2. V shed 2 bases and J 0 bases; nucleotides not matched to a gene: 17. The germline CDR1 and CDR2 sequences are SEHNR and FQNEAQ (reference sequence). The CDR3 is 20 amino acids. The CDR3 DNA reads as TGTGCCAGCAGCTTACGAGAAACCCTAGCGGGCCCACCCCACCAAGAGACCCAGTACTTC. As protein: CASSLRETLAGPPHQETQYF.

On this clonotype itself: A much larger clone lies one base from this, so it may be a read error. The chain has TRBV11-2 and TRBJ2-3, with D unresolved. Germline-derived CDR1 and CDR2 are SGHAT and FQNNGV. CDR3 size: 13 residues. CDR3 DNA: TGTGCCGGCAGTCGACTTAGCACAGATACGCAGTATTTT. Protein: CAGSRLSTDTQYF. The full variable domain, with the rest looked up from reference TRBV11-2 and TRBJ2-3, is EAGVAQSPRYKIIEKRQSVAFWCNPISGHATLYWYQQILGQGPKLLIQFQNNGVVDDSQLPKDRFSAERLKGVDSTLKIQPAKLEDSAVYLCAGSRLSTDTQYFGPGTRLTVL.

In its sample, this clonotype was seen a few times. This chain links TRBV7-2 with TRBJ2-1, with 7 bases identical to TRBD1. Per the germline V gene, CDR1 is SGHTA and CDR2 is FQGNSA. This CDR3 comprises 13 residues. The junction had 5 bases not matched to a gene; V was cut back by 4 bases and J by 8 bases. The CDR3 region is CASSYRGGDEQFF. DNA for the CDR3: TGTGCCAGCAGCTACAGGGGTGGGGATGAGCAGTTCTTC.

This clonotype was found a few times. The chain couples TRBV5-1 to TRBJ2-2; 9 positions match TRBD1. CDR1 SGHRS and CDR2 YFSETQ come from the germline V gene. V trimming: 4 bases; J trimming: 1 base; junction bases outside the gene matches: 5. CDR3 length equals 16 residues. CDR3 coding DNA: TGCGCCAGCAGCCCTAGACAGGGGGGGAACACCGGGGAGCTGTTTTTT. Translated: CASSPRQGGNTGELFF.

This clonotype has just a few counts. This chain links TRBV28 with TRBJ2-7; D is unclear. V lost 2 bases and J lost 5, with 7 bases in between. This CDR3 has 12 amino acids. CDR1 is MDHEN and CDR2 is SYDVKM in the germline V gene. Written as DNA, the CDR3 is TGTGCCAGCAGTTTACCGAGTAACGAGCAGTACTTC. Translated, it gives CASSLPSNEQYF.

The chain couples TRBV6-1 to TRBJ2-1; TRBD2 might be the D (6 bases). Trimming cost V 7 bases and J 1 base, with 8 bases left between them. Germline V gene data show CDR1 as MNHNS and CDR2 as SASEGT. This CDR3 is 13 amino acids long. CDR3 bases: TGTGCCAGCACCCGGGGGTCCTACAATGAGCAGTTCTTC. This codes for CASTRGSYNEQFF.

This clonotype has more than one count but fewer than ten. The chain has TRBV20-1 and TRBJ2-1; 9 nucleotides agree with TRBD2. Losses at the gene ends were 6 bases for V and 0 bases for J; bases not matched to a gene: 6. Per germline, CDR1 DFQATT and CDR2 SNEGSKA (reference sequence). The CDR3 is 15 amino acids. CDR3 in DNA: TGCAGTGCCGTGGGACTAGCAGCCTCCTACAATGAGCAGTTCTTC. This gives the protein CSAVGLAASYNEQFF.

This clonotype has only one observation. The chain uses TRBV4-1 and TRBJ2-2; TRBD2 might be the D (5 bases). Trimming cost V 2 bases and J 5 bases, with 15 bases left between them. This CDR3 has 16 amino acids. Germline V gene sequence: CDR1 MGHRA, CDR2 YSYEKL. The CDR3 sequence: CASSQPEAGGTGELFF. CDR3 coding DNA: TGCGCCAGCAGCCAACCGGAGGCAGGAGGTACCGGGGAGCTGTTTTTT.

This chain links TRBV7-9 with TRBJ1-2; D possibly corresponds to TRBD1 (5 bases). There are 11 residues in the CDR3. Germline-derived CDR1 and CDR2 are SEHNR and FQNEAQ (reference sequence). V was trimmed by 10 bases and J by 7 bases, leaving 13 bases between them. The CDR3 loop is CAIQPGPGYTF. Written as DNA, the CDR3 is TGTGCCATCCAACCAGGGCCTGGCTACACCTTC. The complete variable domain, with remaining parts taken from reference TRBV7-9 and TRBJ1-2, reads DTGVSQNPRHKITKRGQNVTFRCDPISEHNRLYWYRQTLGQGPEFLTYFQNEAQLEKSRLLSDRFSAERPKGSFSTLEIQRTEQGDSAMYLCAIQPGPGYTFGSGTRLTVV.

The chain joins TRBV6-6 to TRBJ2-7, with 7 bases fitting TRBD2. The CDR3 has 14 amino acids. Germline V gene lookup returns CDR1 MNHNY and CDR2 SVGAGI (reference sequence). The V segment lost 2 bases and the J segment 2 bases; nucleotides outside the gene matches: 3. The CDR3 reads CASSYSGIPYEQYF. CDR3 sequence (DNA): TGTGCCAGCAGTTACAGCGGGATTCCCTACGAGCAGTACTTC.